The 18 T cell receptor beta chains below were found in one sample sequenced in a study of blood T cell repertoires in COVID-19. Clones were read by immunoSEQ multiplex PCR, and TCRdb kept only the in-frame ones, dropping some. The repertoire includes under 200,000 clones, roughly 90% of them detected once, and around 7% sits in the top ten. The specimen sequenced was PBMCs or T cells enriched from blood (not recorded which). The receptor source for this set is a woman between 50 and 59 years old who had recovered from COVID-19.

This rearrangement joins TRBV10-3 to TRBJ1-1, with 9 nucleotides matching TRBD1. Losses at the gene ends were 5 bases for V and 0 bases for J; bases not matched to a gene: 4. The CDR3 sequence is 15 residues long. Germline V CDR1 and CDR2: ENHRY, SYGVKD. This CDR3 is CAISRTGDLNTEAFF. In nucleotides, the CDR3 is TGTGCCATCAGTCGGACAGGGGATTTGAACACTGAAGCTTTCTTT.

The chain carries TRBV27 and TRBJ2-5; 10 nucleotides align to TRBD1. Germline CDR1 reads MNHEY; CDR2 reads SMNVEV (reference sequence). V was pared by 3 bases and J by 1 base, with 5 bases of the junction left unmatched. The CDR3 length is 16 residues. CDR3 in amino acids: CASSLVTGGGQETQYF. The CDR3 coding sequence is TGTGCCAGCAGTTTGGTGACAGGGGGCGGCCAAGAGACCCAGTACTTC.

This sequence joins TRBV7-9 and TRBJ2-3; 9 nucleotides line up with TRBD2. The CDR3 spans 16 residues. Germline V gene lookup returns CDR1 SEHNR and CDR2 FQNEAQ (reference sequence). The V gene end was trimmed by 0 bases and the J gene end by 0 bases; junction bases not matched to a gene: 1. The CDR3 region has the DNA TGTGCCAGCAGCTTAGCCAGCGGGAGGAGCACAGATACGCAGTATTTT. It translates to CASSLASGRSTDTQYF.

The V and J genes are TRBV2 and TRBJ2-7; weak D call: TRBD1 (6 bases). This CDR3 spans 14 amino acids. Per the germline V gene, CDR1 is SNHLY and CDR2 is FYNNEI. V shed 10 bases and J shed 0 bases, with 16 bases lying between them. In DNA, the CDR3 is TGTGCCACAAACTTCAGGGGCCTCTCCTACGAGCAGTACTTC. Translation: CATNFRGLSYEQYF. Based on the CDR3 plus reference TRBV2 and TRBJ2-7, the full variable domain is EPEVTQTPSHQVTQMGQEVILRCVPISNHLYFYWYRQILGQKVEFLVSFYNNEISEKSEIFDDQFSVERPDGSNFTLKIRSTKLEDSAMYFCATNFRGLSYEQYFGPGTRLTVT.

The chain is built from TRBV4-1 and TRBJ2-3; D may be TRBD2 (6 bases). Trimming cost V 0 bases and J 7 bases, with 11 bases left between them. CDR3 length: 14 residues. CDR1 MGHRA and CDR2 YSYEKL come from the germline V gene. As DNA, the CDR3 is TGCGCCAGCAGCCAAGATGTCCGGGGGTATACGCAGTATTTT. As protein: CASSQDVRGYTQYF.

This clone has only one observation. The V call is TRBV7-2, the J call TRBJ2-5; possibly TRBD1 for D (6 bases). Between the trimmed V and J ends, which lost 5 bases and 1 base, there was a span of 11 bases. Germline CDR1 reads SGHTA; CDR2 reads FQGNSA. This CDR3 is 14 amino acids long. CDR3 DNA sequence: TGTGCCAGCAGCATCACAGGGTTCCAAGAGACCCAGTACTTC. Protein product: CASSITGFQETQYF.

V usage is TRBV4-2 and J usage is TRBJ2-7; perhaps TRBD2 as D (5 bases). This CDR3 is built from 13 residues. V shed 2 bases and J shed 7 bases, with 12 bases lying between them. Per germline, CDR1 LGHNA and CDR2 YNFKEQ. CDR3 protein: CASSQLVAYEQYF. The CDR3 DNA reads TGTGCCAGCAGCCAACTGGTAGCGTATGAGCAGTACTTC.

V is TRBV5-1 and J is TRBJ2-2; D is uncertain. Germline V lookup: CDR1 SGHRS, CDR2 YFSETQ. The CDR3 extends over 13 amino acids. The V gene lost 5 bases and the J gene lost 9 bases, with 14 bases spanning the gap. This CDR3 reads CASRVTVDRELFF. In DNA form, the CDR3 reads TGCGCCAGCAGGGTCACAGTCGACCGGGAGCTGTTTTTT. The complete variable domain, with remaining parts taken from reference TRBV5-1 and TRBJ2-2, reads KAGVTQTPRYLIKTRGQQVTLSCSPISGHRSVSWYQQTPGQGLQFLFEYFSETQRNKGNFPGRFSGRQFSNSRSEMNVSTLELGDSALYLCASRVTVDRELFFGEGSRLTVL.

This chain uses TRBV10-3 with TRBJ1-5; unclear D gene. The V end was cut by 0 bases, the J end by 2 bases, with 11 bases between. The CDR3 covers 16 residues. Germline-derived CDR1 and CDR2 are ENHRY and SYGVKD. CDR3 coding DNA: TGTGCCATCAGTGAGTCGACGCCGGGAGGCAATCAGCCCCAGCATTTT. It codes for CAISESTPGGNQPQHF.

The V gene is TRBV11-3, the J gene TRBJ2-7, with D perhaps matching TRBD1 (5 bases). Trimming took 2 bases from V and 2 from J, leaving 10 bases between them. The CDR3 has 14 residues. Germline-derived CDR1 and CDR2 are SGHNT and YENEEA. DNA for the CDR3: TGTGCCAGCAGCTTATATCAGGGCCCCTACGAGCAGTACTTC. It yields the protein CASSLYQGPYEQYF.

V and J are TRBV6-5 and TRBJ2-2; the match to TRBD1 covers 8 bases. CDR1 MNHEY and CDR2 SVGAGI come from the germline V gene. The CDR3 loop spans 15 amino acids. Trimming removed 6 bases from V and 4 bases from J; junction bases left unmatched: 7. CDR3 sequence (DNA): TGTGCCAGCAGCAAAACCGGACAGGGCACCGGGGAGCTGTTTTTT. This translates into CASSKTGQGTGELFF.

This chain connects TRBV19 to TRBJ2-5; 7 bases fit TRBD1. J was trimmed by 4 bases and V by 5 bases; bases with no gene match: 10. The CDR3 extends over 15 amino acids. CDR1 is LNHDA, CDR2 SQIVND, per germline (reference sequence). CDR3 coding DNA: TGTGCCAGTAGTGGATACAGGGGTGAGGCAGAGACCCAGTACTTC. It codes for CASSGYRGEAETQYF.

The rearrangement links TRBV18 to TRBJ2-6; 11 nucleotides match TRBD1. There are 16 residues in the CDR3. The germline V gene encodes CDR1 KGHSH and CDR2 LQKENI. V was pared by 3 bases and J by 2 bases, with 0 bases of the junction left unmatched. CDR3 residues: CASSPDRGPGANVLTF. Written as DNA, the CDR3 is TGTGCCAGCTCACCGGACAGGGGGCCTGGGGCCAACGTCCTGACTTTC.

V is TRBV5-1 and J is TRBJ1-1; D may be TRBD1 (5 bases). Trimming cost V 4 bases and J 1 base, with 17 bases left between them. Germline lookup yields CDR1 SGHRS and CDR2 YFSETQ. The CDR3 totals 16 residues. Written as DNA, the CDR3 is TGCGCCAGCAGCCCCCTGGGGAGGGGTTCGAACACTGAAGCTTTCTTT. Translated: CASSPLGRGSNTEAFF.

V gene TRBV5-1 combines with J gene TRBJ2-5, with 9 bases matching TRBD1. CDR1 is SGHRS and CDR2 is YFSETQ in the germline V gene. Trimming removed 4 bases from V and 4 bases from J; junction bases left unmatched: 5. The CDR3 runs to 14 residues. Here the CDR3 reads CASSRTGVSETQYF. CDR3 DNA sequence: TGCGCCAGCAGCCGGACAGGGGTTTCAGAGACCCAGTACTTC.

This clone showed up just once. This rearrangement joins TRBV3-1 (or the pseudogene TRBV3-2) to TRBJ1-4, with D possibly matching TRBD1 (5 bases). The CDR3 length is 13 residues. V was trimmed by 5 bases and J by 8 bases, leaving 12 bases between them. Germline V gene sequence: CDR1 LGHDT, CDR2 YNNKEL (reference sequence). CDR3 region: CASSGGFGEKLFF. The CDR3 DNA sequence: TGTGCCAGCAGCGGGGGGTTCGGGGAAAAACTGTTTTTT.

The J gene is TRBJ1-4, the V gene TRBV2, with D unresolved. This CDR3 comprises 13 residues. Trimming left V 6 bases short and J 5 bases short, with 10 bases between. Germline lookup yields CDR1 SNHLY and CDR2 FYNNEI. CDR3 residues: CASSRLRNEKLFF. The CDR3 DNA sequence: TGTGCCAGCAGCAGACTTAGGAATGAAAAACTGTTTTTT.

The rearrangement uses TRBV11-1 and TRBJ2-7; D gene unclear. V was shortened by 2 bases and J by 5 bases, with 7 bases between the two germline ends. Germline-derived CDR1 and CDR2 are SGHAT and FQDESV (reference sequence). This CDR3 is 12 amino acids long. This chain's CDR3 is CASSLLFNEQYF. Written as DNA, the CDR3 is TGTGCCAGCAGCTTACTATTCAACGAGCAGTACTTC.